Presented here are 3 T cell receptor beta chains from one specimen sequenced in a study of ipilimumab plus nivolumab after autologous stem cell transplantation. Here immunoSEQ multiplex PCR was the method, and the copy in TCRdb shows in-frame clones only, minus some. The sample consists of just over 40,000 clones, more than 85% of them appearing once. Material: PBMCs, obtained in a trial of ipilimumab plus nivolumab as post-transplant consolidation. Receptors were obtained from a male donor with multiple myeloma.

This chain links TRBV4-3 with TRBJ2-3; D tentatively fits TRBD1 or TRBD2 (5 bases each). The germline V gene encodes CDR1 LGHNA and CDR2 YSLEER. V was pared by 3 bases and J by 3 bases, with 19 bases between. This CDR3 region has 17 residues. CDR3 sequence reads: CASSQRGVSVGTDTQYF. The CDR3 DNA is TGCGCCAGCAGCCAGAGGGGAGTATCAGTAGGGACAGATACGCAGTATTTT.

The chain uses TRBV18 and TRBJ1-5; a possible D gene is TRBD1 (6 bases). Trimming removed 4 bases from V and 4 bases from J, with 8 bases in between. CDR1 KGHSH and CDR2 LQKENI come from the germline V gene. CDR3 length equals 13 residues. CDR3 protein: CASSRQGNQPQHF. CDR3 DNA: TGTGCCAGCTCACGGCAGGGGAATCAGCCCCAGCATTTT.

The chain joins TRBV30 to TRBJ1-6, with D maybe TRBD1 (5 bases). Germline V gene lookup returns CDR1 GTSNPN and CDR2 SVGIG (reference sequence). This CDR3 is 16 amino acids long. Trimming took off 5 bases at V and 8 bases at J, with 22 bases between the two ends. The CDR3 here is CAWGDPGRRLYSPLHF. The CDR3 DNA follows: TGTGCCTGGGGGGACCCCGGGCGGAGATTGTATTCACCCCTCCACTTT.